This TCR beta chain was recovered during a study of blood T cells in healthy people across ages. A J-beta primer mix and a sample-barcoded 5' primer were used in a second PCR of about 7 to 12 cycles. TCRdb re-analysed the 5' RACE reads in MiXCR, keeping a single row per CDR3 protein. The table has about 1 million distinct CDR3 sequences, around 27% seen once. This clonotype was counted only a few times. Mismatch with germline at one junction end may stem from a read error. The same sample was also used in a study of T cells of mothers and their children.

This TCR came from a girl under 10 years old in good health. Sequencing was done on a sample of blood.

CDR3 sequence (DNA): TGTGCTAGCAGCCCGGTCCTAATGGGGGAGCAGTACTTC. Amino acid sequence: CASSPVLMGEQYF. V usage is TRBV7-6 and J usage is TRBJ2-7; D ambiguous. Germline V gene data show CDR1 as SGHVS and CDR2 as FNYEAQ. CDR3 length: 13 residues.